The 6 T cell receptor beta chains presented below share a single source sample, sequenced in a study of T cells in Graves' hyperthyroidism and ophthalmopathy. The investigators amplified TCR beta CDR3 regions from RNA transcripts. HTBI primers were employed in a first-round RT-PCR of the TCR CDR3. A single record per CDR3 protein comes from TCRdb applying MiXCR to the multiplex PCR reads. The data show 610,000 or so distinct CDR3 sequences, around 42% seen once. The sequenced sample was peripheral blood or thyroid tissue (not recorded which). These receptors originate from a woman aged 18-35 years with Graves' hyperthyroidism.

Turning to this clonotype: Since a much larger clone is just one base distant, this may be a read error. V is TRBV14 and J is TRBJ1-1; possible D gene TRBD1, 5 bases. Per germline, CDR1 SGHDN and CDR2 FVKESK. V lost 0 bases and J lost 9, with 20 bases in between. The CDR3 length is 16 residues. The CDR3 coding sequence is TGTGCCAGCAGCCAAGATTGGGGCGGGTCGGGGACTAAAGCTTTCTTT. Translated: CASSQDWGGSGTKAFF.

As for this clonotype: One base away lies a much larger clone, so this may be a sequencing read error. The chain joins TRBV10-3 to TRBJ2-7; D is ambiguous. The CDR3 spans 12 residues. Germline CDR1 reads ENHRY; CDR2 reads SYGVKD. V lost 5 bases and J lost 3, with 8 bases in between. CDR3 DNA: TGTGCCATCAGTTCCATTGACTACGAGCAGTACTTC. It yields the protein CAISSIDYEQYF.

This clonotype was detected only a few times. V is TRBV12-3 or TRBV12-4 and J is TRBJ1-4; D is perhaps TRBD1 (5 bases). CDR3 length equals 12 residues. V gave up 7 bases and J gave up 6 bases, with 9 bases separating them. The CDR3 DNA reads TGTGCCAGCACCGGGACGGATGAAAAACTGTTTTTT. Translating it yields CASTGTDEKLFF.

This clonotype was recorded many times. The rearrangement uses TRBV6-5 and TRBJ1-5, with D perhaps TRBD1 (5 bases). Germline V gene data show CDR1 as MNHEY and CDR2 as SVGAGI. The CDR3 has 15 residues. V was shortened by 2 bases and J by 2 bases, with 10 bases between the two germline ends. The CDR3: CASSYGGTGNQPQHF. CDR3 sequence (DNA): TGTGCCAGCAGTTACGGGGGGACGGGCAATCAGCCCCAGCATTTT.

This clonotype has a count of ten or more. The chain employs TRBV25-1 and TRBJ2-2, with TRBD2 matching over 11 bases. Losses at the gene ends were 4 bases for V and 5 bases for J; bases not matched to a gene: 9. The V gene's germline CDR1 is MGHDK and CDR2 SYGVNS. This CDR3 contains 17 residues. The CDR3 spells CASSAHTSGRYTGELFF. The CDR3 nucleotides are TGTGCCAGCAGTGCCCACACTAGCGGGAGATATACCGGGGAGCTGTTTTTT.

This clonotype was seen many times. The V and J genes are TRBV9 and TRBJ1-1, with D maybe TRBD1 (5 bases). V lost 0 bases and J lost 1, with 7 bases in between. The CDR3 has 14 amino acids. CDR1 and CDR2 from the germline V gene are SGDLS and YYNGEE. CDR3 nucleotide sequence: TGTGCCAGCAGCGTAGCCGGGGGGAACACTGAAGCTTTCTTT. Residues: CASSVAGGNTEAFF. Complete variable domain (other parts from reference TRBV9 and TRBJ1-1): DSGVTQTPKHLITATGQRVTLRCSPRSGDLSVYWYQQSLDQGLQFLIQYYNGEERAKGNILERFSAQQFPDLHSELNLSSLELGDSALYFCASSVAGGNTEAFFGQGTRLTVV.